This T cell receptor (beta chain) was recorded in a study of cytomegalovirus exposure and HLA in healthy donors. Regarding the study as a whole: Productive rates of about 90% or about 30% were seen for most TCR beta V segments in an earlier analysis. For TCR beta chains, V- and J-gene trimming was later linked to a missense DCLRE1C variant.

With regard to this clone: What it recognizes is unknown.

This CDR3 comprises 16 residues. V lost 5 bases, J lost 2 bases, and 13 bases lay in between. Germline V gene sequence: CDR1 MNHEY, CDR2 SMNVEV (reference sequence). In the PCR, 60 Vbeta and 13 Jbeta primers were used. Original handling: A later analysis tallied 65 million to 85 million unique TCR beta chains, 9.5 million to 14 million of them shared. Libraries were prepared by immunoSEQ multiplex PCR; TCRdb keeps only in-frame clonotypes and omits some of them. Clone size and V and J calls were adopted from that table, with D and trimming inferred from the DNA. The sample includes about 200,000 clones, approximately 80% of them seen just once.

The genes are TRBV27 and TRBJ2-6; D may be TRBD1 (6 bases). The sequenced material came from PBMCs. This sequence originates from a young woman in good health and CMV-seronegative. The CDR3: CASSITGSAGANVLTF. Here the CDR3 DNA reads TGTGCCAGCAGTATAACAGGGTCAGCTGGGGCCAACGTCCTGACTTTC.